The clone carrying this T cell receptor (delta chain) was detected only a few times. Its matching antigen is unknown. The sorted cells were CD3+ Vdelta1+ Vdelta2- thymocytes from alphabeta-depleted thymus. Between roughly 98% and 99.6% of sorted thymocytes were Vdelta1+. The V and J ends lost 0 bases and 2 bases, in that order; junction bases with no gene match: 27. Germline V gene sequence: CDR1 TSWWSYY, CDR2 QGS. The length of the CDR3 is 24 residues. This sample was included in a study of Vδ1+ human thymocytes. Study-wide findings and caveats: Unexpected Vdelta2 sequences could cause misinterpretation of bulk repertoire data. In the thymus, TRG and TRD repertoires looked highly polyclonal with Gaussian CDR3 lengths. Thymic delta-chain repertoires held about 20% Vdelta2 sequences and few Vdelta3, despite high sort purity.

Sequences come from RNA converted to cDNA by reverse transcription. Multiplex PCR used pooled V-gene forward primers and a constant-region reverse primer to amplify CDR3s. TCRdb reanalyzed the multiplex PCR reads using CATT. The sample has more than 50,000 delta-chain clones; more than 12% are singletons. The receptor was derived from a girl under three years old who had congenital heart surgery. The sample taken for sequencing was Vdelta1+ gamma-delta thymocytes from the thymus. As for subset: FACS-sorted CD3+ TCRalphabeta- TCRVdelta1+ TCRVdelta2- thymocytes. V is TRDV1 and J is TRDJ1, with TRDD3 identical over 10 bases. CDR3 coding DNA: TGTGCTCTTGGGGAACTCCGGACCTACCCCACCGTACTGGGGGATTGTCCCCTAACCGATAAACTCATCTTT. Protein sequence: CALGELRTYPTVLGDCPLTDKLIF.